The entry below describes one T cell receptor (beta chain). The germline gives CDR1 LNHNV, CDR2 YYDKDF (reference sequence). This CDR3 contains 21 residues. V shed 0 bases and J shed 5 bases, with 30 bases lying between them. This record belongs to a study of blood T cell repertoires in COVID-19. In the study overall: From T cells, B-cell-depleted T cells, or PBMCs came the material, which was cDNA or gDNA.

Clones were sequenced by immunoSEQ multiplex PCR, and TCRdb holds only the in-frame ones, with some missing. The sample records roughly 200,000 clones, about 85% being singletons. The source is a woman in her sixties or seventies with acute or convalescent COVID-19. V is TRBV15 and J is TRBJ2-3; D might be TRBD2 (6 bases). Sequencing was done on a sample of peripheral blood. CDR3 in DNA: TGTGCCACCAGCAGAGATTTCATCCGTGGTAGCGGACCTCTGGCACAAGATACGCAGTATTTT. It specifies CATSRDFIRGSGPLAQDTQYF.